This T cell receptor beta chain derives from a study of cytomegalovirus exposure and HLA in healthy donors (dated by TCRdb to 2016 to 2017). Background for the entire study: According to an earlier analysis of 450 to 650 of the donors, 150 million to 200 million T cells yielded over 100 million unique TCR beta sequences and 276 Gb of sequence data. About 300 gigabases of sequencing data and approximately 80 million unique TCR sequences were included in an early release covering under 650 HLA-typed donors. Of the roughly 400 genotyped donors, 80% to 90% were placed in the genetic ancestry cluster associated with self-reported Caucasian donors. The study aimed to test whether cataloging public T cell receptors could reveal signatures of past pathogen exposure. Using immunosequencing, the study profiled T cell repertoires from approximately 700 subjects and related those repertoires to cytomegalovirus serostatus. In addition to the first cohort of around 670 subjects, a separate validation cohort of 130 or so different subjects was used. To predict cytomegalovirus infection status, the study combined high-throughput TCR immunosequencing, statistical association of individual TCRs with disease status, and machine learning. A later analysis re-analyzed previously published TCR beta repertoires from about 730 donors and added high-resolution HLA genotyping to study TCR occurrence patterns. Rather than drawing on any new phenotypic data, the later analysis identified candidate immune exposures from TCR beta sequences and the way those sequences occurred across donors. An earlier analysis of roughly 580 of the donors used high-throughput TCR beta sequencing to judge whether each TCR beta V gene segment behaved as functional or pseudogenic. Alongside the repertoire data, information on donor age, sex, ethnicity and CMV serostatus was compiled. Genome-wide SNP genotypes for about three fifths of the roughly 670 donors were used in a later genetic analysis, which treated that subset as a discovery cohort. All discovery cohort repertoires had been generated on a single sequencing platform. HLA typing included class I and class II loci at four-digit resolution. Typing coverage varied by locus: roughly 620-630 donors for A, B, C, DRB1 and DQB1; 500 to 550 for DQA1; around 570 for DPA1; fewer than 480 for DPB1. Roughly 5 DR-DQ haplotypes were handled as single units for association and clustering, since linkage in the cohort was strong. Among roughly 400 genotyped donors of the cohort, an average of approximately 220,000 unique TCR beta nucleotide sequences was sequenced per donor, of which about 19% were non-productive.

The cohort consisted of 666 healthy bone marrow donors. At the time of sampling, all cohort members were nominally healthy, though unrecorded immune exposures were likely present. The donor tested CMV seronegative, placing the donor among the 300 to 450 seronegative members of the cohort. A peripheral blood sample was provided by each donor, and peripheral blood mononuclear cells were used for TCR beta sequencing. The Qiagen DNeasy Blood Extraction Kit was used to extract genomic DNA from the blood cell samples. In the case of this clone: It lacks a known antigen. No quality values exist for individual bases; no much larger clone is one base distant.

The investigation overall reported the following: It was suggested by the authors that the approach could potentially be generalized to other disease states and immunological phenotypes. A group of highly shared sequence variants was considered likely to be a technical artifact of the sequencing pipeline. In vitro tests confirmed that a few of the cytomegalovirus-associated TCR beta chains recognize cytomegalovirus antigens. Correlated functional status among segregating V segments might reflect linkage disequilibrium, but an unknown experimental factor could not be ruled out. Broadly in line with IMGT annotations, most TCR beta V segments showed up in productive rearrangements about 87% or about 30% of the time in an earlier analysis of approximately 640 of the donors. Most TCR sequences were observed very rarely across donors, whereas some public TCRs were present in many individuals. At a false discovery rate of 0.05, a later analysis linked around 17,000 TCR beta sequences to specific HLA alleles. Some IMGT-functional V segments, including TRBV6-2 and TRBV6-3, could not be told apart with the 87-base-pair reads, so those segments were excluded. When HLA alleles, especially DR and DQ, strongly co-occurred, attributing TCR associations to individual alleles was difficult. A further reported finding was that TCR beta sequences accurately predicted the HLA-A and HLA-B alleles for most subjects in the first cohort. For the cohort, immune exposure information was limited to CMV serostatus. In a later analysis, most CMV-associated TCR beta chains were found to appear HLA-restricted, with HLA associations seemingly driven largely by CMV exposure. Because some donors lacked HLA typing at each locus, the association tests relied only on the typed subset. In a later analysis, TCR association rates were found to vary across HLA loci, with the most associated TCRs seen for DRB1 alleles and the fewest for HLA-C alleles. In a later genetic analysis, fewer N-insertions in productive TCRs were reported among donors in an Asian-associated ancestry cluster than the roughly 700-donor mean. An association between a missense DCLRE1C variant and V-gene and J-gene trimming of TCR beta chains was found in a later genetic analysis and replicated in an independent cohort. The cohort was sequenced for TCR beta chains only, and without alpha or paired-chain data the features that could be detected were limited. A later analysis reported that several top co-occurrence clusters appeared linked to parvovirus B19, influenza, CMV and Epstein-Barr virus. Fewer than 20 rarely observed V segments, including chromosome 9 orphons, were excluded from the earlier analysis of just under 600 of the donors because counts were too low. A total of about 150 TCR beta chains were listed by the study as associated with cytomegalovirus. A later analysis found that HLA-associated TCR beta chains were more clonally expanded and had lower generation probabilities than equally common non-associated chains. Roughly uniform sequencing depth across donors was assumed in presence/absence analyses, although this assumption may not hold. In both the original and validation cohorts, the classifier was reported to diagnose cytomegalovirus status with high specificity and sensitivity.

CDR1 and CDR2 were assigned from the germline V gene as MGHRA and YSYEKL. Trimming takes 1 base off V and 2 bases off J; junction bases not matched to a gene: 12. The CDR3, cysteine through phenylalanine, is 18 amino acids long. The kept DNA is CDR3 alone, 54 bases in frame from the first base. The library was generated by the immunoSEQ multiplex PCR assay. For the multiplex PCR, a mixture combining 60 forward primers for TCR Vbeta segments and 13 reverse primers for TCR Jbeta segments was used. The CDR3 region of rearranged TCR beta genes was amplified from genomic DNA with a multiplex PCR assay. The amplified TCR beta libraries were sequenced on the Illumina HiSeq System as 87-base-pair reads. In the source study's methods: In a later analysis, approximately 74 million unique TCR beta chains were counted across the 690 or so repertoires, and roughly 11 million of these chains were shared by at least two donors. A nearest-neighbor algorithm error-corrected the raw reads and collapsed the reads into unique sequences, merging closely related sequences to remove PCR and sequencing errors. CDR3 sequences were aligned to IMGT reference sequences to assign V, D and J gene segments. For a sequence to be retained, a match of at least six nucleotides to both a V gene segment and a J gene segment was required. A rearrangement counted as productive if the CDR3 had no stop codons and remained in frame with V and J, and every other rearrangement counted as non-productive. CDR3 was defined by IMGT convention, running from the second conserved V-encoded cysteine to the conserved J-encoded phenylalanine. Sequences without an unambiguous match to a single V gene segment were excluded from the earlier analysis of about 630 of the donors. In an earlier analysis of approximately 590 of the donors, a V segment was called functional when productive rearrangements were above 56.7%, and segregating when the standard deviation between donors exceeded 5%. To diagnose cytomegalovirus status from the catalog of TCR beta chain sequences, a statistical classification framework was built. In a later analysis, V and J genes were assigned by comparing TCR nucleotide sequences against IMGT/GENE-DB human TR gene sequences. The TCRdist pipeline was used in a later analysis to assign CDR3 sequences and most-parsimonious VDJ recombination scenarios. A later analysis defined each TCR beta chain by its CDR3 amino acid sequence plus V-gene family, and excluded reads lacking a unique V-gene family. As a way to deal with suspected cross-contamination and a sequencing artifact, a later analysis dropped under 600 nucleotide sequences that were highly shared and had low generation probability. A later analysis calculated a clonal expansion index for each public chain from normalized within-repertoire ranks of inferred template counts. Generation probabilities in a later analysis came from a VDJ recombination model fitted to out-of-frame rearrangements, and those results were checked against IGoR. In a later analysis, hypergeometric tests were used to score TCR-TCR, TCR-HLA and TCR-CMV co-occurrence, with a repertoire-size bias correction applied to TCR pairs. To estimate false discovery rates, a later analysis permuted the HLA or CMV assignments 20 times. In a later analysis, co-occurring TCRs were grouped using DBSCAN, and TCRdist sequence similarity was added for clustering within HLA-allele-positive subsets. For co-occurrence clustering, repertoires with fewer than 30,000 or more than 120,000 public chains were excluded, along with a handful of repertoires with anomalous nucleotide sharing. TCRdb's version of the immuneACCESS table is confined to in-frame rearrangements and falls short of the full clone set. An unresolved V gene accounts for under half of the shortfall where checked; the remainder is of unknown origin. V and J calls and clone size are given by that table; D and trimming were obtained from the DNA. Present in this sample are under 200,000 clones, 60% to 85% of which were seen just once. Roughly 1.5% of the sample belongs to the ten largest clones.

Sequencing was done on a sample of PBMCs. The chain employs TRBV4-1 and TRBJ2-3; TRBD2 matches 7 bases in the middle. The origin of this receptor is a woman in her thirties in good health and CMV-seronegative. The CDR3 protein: CASSQVQPGLKTTDTQYF. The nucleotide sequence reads TGCGCCAGCAGCCAAGTTCAACCGGGACTAAAGACCACAGATACGCAGTATTTT.